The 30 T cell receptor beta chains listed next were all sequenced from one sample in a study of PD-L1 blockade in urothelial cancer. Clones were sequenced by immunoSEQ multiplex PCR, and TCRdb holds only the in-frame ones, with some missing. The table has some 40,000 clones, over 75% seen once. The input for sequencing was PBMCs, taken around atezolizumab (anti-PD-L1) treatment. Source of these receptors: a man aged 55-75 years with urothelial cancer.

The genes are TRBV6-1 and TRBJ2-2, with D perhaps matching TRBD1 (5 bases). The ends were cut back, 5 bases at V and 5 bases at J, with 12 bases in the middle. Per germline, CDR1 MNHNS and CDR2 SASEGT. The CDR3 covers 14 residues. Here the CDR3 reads CASSPGLRTGELFF. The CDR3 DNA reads TGTGCCAGCAGTCCAGGGTTAAGGACCGGGGAGCTGTTTTTT.

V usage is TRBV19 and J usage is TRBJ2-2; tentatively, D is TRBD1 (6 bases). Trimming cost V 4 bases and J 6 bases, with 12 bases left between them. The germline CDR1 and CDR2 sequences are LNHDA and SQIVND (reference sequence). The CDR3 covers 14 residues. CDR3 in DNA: TGTGCCAGTAGTACACAGGGTCCCCCCGGGGAGCTGTTTTTT. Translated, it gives CASSTQGPPGELFF. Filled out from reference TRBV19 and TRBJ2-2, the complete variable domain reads DGGITQSPKYLFRKEGQNVTLSCEQNLNHDAMYWYRQDPGQGLRLIYYSQIVNDFQKGDIAEGYSVSREKKESFPLTVTSAQKNPTAFYLCASSTQGPPGELFFGEGSRLTVL.

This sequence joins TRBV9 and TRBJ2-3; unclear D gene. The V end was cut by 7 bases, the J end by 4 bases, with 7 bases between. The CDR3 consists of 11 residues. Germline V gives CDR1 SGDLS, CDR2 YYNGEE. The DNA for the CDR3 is TGTGCCAGCTCGGCGGCAGATACGCAGTATTTT. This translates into CASSAADTQYF.

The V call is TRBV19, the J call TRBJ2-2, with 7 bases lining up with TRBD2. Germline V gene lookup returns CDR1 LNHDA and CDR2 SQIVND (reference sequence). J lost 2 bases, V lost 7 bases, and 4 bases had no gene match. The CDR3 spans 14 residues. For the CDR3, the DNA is TGTGCCAGTAAGACTAGCTCTAACACCGGGGAGCTGTTTTTT. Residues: CASKTSSNTGELFF.

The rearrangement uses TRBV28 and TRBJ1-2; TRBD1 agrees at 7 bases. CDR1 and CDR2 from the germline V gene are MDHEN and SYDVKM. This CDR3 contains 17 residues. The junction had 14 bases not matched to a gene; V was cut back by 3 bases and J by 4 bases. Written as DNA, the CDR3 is TGTGCCAGCAGTTTTATAAGGGGGCGCTTCCTTGGCTATGGCTACACCTTC. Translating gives CASSFIRGRFLGYGYTF.

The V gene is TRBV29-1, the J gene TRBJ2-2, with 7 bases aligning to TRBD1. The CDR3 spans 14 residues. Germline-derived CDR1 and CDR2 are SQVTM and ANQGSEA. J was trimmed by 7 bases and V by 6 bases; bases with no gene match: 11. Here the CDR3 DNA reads TGCAGCGTCCGCCCGACAGGGAACTTCGGGGAGCTGTTTTTT. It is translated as CSVRPTGNFGELFF.

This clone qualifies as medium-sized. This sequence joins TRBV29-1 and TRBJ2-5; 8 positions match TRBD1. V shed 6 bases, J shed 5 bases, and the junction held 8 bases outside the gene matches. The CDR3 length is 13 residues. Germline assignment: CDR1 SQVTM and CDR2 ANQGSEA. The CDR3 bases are TGCAGCGTCCTCGGACAGGGCCCGGAGACCCAGTACTTC. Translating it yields CSVLGQGPETQYF.

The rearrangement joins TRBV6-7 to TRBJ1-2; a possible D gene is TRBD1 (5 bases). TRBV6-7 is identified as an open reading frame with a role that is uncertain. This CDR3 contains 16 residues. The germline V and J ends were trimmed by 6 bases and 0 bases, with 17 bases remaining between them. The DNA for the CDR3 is TGTGCCAGCAGCCAGGAGGGGAAGGTCACTAACTATGGCTACACCTTC. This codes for CASSQEGKVTNYGYTF.

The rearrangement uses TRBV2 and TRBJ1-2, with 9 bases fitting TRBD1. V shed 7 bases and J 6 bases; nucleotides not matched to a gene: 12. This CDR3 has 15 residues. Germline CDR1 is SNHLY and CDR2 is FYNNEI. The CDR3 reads CASTLDRGVLNGYTF. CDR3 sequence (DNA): TGTGCCAGCACCCTGGACAGGGGCGTACTGAATGGCTACACCTTC.

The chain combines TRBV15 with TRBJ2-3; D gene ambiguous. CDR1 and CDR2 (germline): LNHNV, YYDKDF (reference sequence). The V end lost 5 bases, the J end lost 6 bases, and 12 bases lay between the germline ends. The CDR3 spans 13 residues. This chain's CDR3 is CATSPDSRDTQYF. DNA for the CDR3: TGTGCCACCAGCCCTGACTCAAGGGATACGCAGTATTTT.

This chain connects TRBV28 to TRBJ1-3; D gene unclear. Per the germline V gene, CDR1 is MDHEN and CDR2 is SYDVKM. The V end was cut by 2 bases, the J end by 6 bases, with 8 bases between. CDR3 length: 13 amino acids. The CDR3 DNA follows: TGTGCCAGCAGTTTAGTCGGAGTAAACACCATATATTTT. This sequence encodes CASSLVGVNTIYF.

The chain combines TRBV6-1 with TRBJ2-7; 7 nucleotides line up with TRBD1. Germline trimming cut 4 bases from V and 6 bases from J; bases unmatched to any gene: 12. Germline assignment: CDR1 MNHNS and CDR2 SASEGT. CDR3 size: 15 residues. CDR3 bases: TGTGCCAGCAGTGGGGAACAGGGGATGGTATCCGAGCAGTACTTC. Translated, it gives CASSGEQGMVSEQYF.

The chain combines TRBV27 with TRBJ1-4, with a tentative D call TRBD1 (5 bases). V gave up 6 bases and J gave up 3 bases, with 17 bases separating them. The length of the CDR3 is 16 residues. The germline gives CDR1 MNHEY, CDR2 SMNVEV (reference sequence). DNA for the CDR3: TGTGCCAGCAGCTGGGGAGGGGCGTCGGCTAATGAAAAACTGTTTTTT. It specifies CASSWGGASANEKLFF.

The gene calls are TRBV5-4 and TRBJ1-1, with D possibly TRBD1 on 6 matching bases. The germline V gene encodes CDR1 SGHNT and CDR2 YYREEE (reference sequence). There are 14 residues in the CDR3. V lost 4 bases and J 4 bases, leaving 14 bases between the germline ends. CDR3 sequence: CASSGRGLGTEAFF. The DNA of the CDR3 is TGTGCCAGCAGCGGCAGGGGTCTGGGCACTGAAGCTTTCTTT.

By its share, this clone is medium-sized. The CDR3 nucleotides read TGTGCCAGTAGTGACCAGATGGCAGGTACGCAGTATTTT. Its translation is CASSDQMAGTQYF. The gene calls are TRBV19 and TRBJ2-3; D unresolved. The CDR3 has 13 residues. CDR1 and CDR2 (germline): LNHDA, SQIVND (reference sequence). Trimming removed 5 bases from V and 8 bases from J, with 14 bases in between.

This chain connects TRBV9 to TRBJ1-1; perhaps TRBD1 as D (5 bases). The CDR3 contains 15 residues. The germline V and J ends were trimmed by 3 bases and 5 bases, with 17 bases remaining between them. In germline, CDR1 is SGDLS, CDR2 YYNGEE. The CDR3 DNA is TGTGCCAGCAGCGCGAGCCCGGGACGGGGGACTGAAGCTTTCTTT. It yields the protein CASSASPGRGTEAFF.

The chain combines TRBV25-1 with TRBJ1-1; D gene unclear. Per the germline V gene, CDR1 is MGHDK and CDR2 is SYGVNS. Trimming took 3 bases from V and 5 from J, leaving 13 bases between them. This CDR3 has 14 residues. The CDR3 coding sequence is TGTGCCAGCAGTGACCCAACCGCTGAGACTGAAGCTTTCTTT. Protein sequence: CASSDPTAETEAFF.

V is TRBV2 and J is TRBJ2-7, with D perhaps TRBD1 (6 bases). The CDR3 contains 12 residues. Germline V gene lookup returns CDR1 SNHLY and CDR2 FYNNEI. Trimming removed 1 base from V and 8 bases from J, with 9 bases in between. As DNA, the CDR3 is TGTGCCAGCAGTGAAGGAAGGGGGAAGCAGTACTTC. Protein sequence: CASSEGRGKQYF.

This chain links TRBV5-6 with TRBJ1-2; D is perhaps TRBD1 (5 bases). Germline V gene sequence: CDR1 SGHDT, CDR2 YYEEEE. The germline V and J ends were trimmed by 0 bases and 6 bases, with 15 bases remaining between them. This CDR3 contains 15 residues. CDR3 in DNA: TGTGCCAGCAGCTTGGGGGGGGGACGTCGAGATGGCTACACCTTC. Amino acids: CASSLGGGRRDGYTF.

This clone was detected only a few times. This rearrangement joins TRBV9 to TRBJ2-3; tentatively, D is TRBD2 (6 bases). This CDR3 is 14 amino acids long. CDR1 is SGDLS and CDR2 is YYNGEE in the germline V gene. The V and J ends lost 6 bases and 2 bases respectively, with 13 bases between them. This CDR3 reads CASNPTGDTDTQYF. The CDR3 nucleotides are TGTGCCAGCAACCCGACGGGGGACACAGATACGCAGTATTTT. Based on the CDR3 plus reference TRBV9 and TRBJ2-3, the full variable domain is DSGVTQTPKHLITATGQRVTLRCSPRSGDLSVYWYQQSLDQGLQFLIQYYNGEERAKGNILERFSAQQFPDLHSELNLSSLELGDSALYFCASNPTGDTDTQYFGPGTRLTVL.

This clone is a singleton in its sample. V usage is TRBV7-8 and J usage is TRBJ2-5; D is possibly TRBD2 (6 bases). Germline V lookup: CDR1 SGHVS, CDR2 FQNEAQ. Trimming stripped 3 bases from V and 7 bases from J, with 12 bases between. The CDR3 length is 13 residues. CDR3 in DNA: TGTGCCAGCAGCTTTAGCGGCCAGGGGACCCAGTACTTC. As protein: CASSFSGQGTQYF.

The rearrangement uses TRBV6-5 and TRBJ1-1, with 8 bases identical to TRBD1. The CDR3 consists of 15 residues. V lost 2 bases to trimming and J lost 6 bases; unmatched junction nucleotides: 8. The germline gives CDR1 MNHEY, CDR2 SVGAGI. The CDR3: CASSYSSQGAAEAFF. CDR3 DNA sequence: TGTGCCAGCAGTTACAGCTCGCAGGGGGCCGCTGAAGCTTTCTTT.

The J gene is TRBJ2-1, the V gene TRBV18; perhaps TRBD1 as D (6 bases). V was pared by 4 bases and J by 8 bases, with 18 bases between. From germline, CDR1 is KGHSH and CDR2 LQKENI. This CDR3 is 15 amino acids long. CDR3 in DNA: TGTGCCAGCTCACGACAACAGGGTTTGGAGGATGAGCAGTTCTTC. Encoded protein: CASSRQQGLEDEQFF. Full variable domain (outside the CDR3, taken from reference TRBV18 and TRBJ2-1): NAGVMQNPRHLVRRRGQEARLRCSPMKGHSHVYWYRQLPEEGLKFMVYLQKENIIDESGMPKERFSAEFPKEGPSILRIQQVVRGDSAAYFCASSRQQGLEDEQFFGPGTRLTVL.

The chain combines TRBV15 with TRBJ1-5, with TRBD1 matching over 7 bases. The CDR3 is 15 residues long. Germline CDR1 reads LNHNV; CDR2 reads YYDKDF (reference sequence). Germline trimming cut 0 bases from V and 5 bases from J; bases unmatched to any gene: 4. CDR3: CATSRDRQGDQPQHF. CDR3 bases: TGTGCCACCAGCAGAGATCGGCAGGGGGATCAGCCCCAGCATTTT. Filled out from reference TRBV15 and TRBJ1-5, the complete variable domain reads DAMVIQNPRYQVTQFGKPVTLSCSQTLNHNVMYWYQQKSSQAPKLLFHYYDKDFNNEADTPDNFQSRRPNTSFCFLDIRSPGLGDTAMYLCATSRDRQGDQPQHFGDGTRLSIL.

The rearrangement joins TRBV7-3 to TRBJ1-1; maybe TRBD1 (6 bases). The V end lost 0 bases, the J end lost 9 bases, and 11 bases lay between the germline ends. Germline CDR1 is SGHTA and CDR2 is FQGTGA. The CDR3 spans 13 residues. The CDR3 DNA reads TGTGCCAGCAGCTTAACGAGGGGGGGAAAAGCTTTCTTT. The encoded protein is CASSLTRGGKAFF.

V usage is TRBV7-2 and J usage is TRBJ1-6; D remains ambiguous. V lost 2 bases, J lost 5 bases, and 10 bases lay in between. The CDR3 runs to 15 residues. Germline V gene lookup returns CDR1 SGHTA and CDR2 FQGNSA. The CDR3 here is CASSLNGGNNSPLHF. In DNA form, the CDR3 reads TGTGCCAGCAGCTTAAATGGCGGGAATAATTCACCCCTCCACTTT.

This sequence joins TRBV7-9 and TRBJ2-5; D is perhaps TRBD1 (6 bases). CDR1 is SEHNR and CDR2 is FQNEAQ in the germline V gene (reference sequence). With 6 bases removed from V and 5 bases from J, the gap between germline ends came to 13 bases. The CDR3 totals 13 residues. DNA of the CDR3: TGTGCCAGCAGTTTAACAGGGTGGGAGACCCAGTACTTC. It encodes CASSLTGWETQYF.

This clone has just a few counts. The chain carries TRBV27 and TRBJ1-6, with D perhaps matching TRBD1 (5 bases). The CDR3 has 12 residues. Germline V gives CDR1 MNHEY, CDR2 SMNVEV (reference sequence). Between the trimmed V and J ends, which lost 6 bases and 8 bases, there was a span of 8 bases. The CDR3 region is CASRQGYSPLHF. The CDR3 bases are TGTGCCAGCAGGCAGGGTTATTCACCCCTCCACTTT.

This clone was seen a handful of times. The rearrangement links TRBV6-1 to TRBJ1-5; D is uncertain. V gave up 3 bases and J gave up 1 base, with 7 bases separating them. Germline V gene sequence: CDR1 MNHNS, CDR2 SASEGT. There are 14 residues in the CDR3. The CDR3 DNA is TGTGCCAGCAGTGATCCCCCAAGCAATCAGCCCCAGCATTTT. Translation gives CASSDPPSNQPQHF.

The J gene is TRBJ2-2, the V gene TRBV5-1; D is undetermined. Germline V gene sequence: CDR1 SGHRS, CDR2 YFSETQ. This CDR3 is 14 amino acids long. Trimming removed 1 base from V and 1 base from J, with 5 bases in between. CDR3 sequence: CASSLRENTGELFF. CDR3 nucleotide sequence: TGCGCCAGCAGCTTGCGAGAGAACACCGGGGAGCTGTTTTTT.